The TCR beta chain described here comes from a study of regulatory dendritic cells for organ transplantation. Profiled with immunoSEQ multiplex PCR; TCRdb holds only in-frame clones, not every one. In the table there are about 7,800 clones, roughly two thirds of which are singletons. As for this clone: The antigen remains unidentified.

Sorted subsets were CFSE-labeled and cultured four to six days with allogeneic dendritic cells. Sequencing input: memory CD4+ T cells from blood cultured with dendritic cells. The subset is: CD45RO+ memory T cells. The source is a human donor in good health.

CDR3 region: CASSQAVTSVQETQYF. CDR3 in DNA: TGCGCCAGCAGCCAAGCAGTAACTAGCGTACAAGAGACCCAGTACTTC. This chain connects TRBV4-3 to TRBJ2-5, with 7 bases that match TRBD2. The CDR3 consists of 16 residues. V dropped 1 base and J dropped 2; count of bases not matched to a gene: 7. Germline CDR1 and CDR2: LGHNA and YSLEER.